The entry that follows covers one T cell receptor (beta chain) sequence. Its specificity is unknown. V lost 7 bases and J lost 1, with 17 bases in between. Per germline, CDR1 PRHDT and CDR2 FYEKMQ (reference sequence). This CDR3 comprises 15 residues. The data are from a study of OX40 agonist ivuxolimab in advanced cancers. About the research overall: Ivuxolimab, an agonist antibody against OX40 (CD134), was given to patients. At 0.01 to 10 mg/kg, ivuxolimab was administered intravenously to patients every 2 weeks.

The study's findings and limits: Normalized T-cell clonal expansion was also low in some nonresponders. Both blood CD4+ and CD8+ T cells showed clonal growth by week 6 at 0.1 to 3.0 mg/kg.

Only in-frame clones appear in the TCRdb table, and some are missing; sequencing was by immunoSEQ multiplex PCR. The table has fewer than 90,000 clones, about 93% seen once. V is TRBV13 and J is TRBJ2-7; D not certain. Sequenced here: CD4+ or CD8+ T cells sorted from blood, sampled in a trial of the OX40 agonist ivuxolimab. This sequence originates from an adult with an advanced solid tumor such as melanoma, head and neck, liver or kidney cancer. The CDR3 DNA sequence: TGTGCCAGCACCCGGCAGGCTTCAGGTTCCTACGAGCAGTACTTC. Encoded protein: CASTRQASGSYEQYF.